This paragraph covers one T cell receptor (beta chain) sequence. This specimen comes from a study of blood T cell repertoires in COVID-19. The germline gives CDR1 LGHDT, CDR2 YNNKEL (reference sequence). The trim removed 4 bases at V and 6 bases at J, leaving 5 bases unmatched. CDR3 size: 14 residues. The method was immunoSEQ multiplex PCR; TCRdb's version includes in-frame clones alone and lacks a portion of them. This table has over 95,000 clones, 75% to 90% appearing once. The sample was peripheral blood. The source of this sequence is a woman in her forties or fifties with acute or convalescent COVID-19. The chain has TRBV3-1 (or the pseudogene TRBV3-2) and TRBJ2-3; 9 positions match TRBD1. Written as DNA, the CDR3 is TGTGCCAGCAGCCGCTCAGACAGGGGGGATACGCAGTATTTT. Its translation: CASSRSDRGDTQYF.